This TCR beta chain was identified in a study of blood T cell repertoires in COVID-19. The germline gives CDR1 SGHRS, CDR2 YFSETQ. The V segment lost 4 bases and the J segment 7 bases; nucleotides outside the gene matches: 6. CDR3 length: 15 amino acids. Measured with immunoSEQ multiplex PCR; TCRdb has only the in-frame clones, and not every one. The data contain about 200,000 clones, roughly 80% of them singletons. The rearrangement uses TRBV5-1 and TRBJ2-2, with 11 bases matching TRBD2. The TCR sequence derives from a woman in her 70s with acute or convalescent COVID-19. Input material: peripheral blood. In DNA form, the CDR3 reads TGCGCCAGCAGCGGAACTAGCGGGAGTGTCGGGGAGCTGTTTTTT. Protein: CASSGTSGSVGELFF.